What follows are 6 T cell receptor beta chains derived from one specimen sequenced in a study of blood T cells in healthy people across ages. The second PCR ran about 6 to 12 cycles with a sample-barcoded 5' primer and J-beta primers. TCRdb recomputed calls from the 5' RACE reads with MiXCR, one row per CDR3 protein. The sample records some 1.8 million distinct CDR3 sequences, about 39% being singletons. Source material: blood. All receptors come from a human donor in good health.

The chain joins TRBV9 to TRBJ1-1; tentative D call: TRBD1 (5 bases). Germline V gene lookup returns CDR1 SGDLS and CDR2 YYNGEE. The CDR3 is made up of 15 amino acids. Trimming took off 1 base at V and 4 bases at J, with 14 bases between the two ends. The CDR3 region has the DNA TGTGCCAGCAGCGTAAATCAGGGCGGGGGCACTGAAGCTTTCTTT. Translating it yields CASSVNQGGGTEAFF.

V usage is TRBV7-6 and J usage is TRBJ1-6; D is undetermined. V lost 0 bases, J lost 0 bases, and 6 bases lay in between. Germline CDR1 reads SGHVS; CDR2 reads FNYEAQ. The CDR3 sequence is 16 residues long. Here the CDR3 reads CASSLADSSYNSPLHF. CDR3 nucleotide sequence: TGTGCCAGCAGCTTAGCGGATAGCTCCTATAATTCACCCCTCCACTTT.

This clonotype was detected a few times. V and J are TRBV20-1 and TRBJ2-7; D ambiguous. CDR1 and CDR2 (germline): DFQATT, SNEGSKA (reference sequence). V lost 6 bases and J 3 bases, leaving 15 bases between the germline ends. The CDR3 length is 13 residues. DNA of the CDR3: TGCAGTGCCGGACCGGAAGACTTCTACGAGCAGTACTTC. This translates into CSAGPEDFYEQYF.

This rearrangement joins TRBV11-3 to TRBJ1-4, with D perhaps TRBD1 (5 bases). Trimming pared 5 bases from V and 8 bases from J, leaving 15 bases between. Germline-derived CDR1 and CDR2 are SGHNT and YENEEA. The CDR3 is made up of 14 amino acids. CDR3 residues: CASSPSGGYEKLFF. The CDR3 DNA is TGTGCCAGCAGCCCCTCGGGGGGTTACGAAAAACTGTTTTTT.

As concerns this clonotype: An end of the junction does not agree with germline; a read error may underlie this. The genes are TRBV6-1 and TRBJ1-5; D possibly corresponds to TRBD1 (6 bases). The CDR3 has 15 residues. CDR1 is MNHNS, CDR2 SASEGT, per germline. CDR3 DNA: TGCGCCACACGTCGGACTAGGGGGTCAGGGCGGCCCCAGCATTTT. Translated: CATRRTRGSGRPQHF.

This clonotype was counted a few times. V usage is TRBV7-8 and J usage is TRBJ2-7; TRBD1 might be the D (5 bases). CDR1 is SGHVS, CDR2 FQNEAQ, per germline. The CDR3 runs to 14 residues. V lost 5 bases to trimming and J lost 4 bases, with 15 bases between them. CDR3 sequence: CASSVGARVYEQYF. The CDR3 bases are TGTGCCAGCAGCGTAGGGGCCAGGGTATACGAGCAGTACTTC.